The 6 T cell receptor beta chains below all came from one sample that was sequenced in a study of breast tumors, draining lymph nodes, adjacent tissues. TCRdb fed the multiplex PCR reads into MiXCR, producing one record per CDR3 protein. In the table there are tens of thousands of distinct CDR3 sequences, around a third of which are singletons. The material sequenced was breast tumor tissue. These receptors came from a female donor with breast cancer. Some clones in this sample may be carry-over from other donors' samples.

By its share, this clonotype is large. In DNA form, the CDR3 reads TGTGCCAGCAGCCAAGCGGAATGGGGTGCCGGAAACACCATATATTTT. Its translation is CASSQAEWGAGNTIYF. The V gene is TRBV14, the J gene TRBJ1-3, with D unclear. Between the trimmed V and J ends, which lost 1 base and 4 bases, there was a span of 14 bases. Germline V gene lookup returns CDR1 SGHDN and CDR2 FVKESK. There are 16 residues in the CDR3.

The chain joins TRBV7-9 to TRBJ2-3, with 16 positions matching TRBD2. The germline CDR1 and CDR2 sequences are SEHNR and FQNEAQ (reference sequence). The trim removed 5 bases at V and 2 bases at J, leaving 7 bases unmatched. The CDR3 has 18 amino acids. CDR3 coding DNA: TGTGCCAGCAGCAAGGGGACTAGCGGGAGGGCCCCCACAGATACGCAGTATTTT. It yields the protein CASSKGTSGRAPTDTQYF.

J is TRBJ2-2 and V is TRBV12-3 or TRBV12-4; 8 nucleotides agree with TRBD2. Trimming took 1 base from V and 4 from J; bases not matched to a gene: 2. This CDR3 contains 15 residues. The CDR3 bases are TGTGCCAGCAGTTTAGATAGCGGGACCACCGGGGAGCTGTTTTTT. This codes for CASSLDSGTTGELFF.

V is TRBV2 and J is TRBJ2-2, with unresolved D. V was clipped by 0 bases and J by 2 bases, with 4 bases between them. Germline lookup yields CDR1 SNHLY and CDR2 FYNNEI. This CDR3 has 14 amino acids. The CDR3 nucleotides are TGTGCCAGCAGTGAAGCGCCTAACACCGGGGAGCTGTTTTTT. Translating gives CASSEAPNTGELFF.

This clonotype has a count of ten or more. The V gene is TRBV6-6, the J gene TRBJ1-6; 10 positions match TRBD1. The germline V gene has CDR1 MNHNY and CDR2 SVGAGI (reference sequence). V lost 4 bases and J lost 3; bases outside the gene matches: 9. The CDR3 is 18 amino acids. The CDR3 loop is CASSSDRGGLSYNSPLHF. DNA of the CDR3: TGTGCCAGCAGTTCGGACAGGGGGGGGCTAAGCTATAATTCACCCCTCCACTTT.

V and J are TRBV4-1 and TRBJ2-2; 7 bases fit TRBD1. The CDR3 runs to 17 residues. The germline CDR1 and CDR2 sequences are MGHRA and YSYEKL. Trimming cost V 1 base and J 2 bases; bases outside gene matches: 7. CDR3 in amino acids: CASSQAPGTANTGELFF. As DNA, the CDR3 is TGCGCCAGCAGCCAAGCGCCCGGGACAGCTAACACCGGGGAGCTGTTTTTT.